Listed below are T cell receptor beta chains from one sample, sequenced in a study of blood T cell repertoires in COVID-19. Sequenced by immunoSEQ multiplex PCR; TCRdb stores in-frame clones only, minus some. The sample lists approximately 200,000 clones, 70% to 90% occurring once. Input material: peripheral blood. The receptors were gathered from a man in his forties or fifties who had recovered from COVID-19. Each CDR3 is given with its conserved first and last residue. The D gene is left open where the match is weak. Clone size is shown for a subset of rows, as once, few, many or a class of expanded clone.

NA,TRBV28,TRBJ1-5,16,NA,CASSNPGGRGNQPQHF,TGTGCCAGCAGTAACCCGGGGGGGAGGGGCAATCAGCCCCAGCATTTT
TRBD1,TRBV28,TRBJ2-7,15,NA,CASSRPGQGIGEQYF,TGTGCCAGCAGCCGCCCGGGACAGGGAATCGGCGAGCAGTACTTC
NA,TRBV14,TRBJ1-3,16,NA,CASSQYQGLSGNTIYF,TGTGCCAGCAGCCAATATCAGGGGCTCTCTGGAAACACCATATATTTT
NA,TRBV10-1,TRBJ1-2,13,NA,CASSEARLYGYTF,TGCGCCAGCAGTGAGGCCAGGCTCTACGGCTACACCTTC
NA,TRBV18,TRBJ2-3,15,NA,CASSPLSGSTDTQYF,TGTGCCAGCTCACCACTTAGCGGTAGCACAGATACGCAGTATTTT
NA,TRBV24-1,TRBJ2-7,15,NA,CATTPPQDRDYEQYF,TGTGCCACCACACCCCCCCAGGACAGAGACTACGAGCAGTACTTC
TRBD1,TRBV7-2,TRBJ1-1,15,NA,CASSFQTGAGTEAFF,TGTGCCAGCAGCTTCCAGACAGGGGCTGGCACTGAAGCTTTCTTT
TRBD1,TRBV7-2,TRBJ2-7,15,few,CASSLAPGQGDEQYF,TGTGCCAGCAGCTTAGCCCCCGGACAGGGGGACGAGCAGTACTTC
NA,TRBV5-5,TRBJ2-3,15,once,CASSRDRRGTDTQYF,TGTGCCAGCAGCCGTGACAGGAGAGGCACAGATACGCAGTATTTT
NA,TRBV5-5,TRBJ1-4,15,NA,CASSLTGTTNEKLFF,TGTGCCAGCAGCTTAACAGGGACAACTAATGAAAAACTGTTTTTT
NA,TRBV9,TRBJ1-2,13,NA,CASSVGQGDGYTF,TGTGCCAGCAGCGTAGGTCAGGGTGACGGCTACACCTTC
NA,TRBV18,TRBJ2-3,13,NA,CASSPYSTDTQYF,TGTGCCAGCTCACCCTATAGCACAGATACGCAGTATTTT
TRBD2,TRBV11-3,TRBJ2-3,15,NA,CASSSGLASTDTQYF,TGTGCCAGCAGCTCCGGACTAGCGAGCACAGATACGCAGTATTTT
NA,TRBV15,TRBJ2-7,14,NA,CATSSRTNTYEQYF,TGTGCCACCAGCTCCCGGACTAACACCTACGAGCAGTACTTC
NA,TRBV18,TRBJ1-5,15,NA,CASSPRQAVNQPQHF,TGTGCCAGCTCACCACGCCAGGCAGTCAATCAGCCCCAGCATTTT
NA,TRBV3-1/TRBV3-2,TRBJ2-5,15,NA,CASSQVSAGQETQYF,TGTGCCAGCAGCCAAGTCTCGGCGGGACAAGAGACCCAGTACTTC
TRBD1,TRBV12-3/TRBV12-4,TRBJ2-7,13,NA,CASSPDRAYEQYF,TGTGCCAGCAGCCCAGACAGGGCCTACGAGCAGTACTTC
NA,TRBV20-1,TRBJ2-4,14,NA,CSASNSLAKNIQYF,TGCAGTGCTAGTAATAGCCTAGCCAAAAACATTCAGTACTTC
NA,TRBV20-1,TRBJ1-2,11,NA,CSAGRDNGYTF,TGCAGTGCCGGCAGGGATAATGGCTACACCTTC
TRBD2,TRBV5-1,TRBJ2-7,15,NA,CASSLSGATSYEQYF,TGCGCCAGCAGCTTGAGCGGGGCTACCTCCTACGAGCAGTACTTC
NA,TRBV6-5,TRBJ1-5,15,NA,CASSSTGFEGQPQHF,TGTGCCAGCAGCTCAACAGGGTTTGAGGGTCAGCCCCAGCATTTT
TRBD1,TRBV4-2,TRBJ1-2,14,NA,CASSFNRDSSGYTF,TGTGCCAGCAGTTTTAACCGGGACAGCTCTGGCTACACCTTC
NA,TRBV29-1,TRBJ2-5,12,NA,CSVGGQWETQYF,TGCAGCGTTGGAGGACAGTGGGAGACCCAGTACTTC
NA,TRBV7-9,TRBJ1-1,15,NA,CASSFTEGLGTEAFF,TGTGCCAGCAGCTTCACAGAGGGCCTAGGCACTGAAGCTTTCTTT
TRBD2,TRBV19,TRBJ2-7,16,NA,CASSISGLAGNYEQYF,TGTGCCAGTAGTATATCTGGGCTAGCGGGTAACTACGAGCAGTACTTC
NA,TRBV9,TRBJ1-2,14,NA,CASSVAAGNYGYTF,TGTGCCAGCAGCGTAGCAGCGGGTAACTATGGCTACACCTTC
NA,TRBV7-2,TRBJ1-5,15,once,CASSPYGEPNQPQHF,TGTGCCAGCAGCCCCTACGGGGAGCCCAATCAGCCCCAGCATTTT
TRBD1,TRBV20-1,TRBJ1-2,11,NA,CSEGAGYGYTF,TGCAGTGAGGGGGCTGGCTATGGCTACACCTTC
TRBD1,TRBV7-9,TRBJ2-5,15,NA,CASSRGTAPIETQYF,TGTGCCAGCAGCCGAGGGACAGCCCCGATAGAGACCCAGTACTTC
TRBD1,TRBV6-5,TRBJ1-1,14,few,CASSYRGQGGVPFF,TGTGCCAGCAGTTACCGGGGACAGGGGGGTGTTCCTTTCTTT
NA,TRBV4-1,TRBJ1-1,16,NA,CASSQPPTKTYTEAFF,TGCGCCAGCAGCCAACCACCGACAAAGACCTACACTGAAGCTTTCTTT
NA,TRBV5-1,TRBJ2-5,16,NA,CASSFANSGNLETQYF,TGCGCCAGCAGCTTCGCCAATTCAGGGAACTTGGAGACCCAGTACTTC
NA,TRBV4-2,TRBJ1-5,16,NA,CASSQASGYGNQPQHF,TGTGCCAGCAGCCAAGCTAGTGGTTACGGCAATCAGCCCCAGCATTTT
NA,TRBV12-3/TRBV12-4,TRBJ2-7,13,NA,CASSLGPKSEQYF,TGTGCCAGCAGTTTGGGGCCCAAATCCGAGCAGTACTTC
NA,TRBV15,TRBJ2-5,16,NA,CATSRAADRRGETQYF,TGTGCCACCAGCAGAGCAGCAGACCGGCGGGGAGAGACCCAGTACTTC
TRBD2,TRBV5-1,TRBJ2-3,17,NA,CASSRFHPGTKRNTQYF,TGCGCCAGCAGCCGTTTCCACCCCGGGACTAAACGAAATACGCAGTATTTT
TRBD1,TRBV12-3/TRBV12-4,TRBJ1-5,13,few,CASSRQGGQPQHF,TGTGCCAGCAGTAGACAGGGTGGCCAGCCCCAGCATTTT
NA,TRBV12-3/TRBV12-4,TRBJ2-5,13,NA,CASAPQGPETQYF,TGTGCCAGCGCCCCACAGGGTCCCGAGACCCAGTACTTC
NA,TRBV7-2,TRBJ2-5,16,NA,CASSLASQWPQETQYF,TGTGCCAGCAGCTTAGCGTCCCAGTGGCCTCAAGAGACCCAGTACTTC
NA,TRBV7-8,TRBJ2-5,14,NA,CASSPRTTPETQYF,TGTGCCAGCAGCCCTAGGACAACGCCAGAGACCCAGTACTTC
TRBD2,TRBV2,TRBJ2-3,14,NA,CASNLAGSTDTQYF,TGTGCCAGCAACCTAGCGGGGTCCACAGATACGCAGTATTTT
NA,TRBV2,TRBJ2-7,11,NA,CASTGYKEQYF,TGTGCCAGCACAGGGTATAAGGAGCAGTACTTC
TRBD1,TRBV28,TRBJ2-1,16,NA,CASSFGTGFLQYEQFF,TGTGCCAGCAGTTTCGGGACAGGGTTTCTCCAGTATGAGCAGTTCTTC
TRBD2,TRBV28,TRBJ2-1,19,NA,CASSLGLWASGRSYNEQFF,TGTGCCAGCAGTTTGGGTCTGTGGGCGAGCGGGAGGTCCTACAATGAGCAGTTCTTC
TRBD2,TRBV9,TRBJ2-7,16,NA,CASSVTGTSGSYEQYF,TGTGCCAGCAGCGTGACCGGGACTAGCGGGTCCTACGAGCAGTACTTC